The source of this TCR beta chain is a study of shared clonotypes between healthy human individuals. This CDR3 is built from 14 residues. The ends lost 5 bases at V and 5 bases at J; junction bases unmatched: 5. Germline CDR1 LGHNT, CDR2 FRNRAP. For each subset, genomic DNA was distributed in equal portions over several immunoSEQ plates. Under the authors' procedure: ImmunoSEQ junction-only sequences lacked quality scores, so their filtering differed. The data were produced by immunoSEQ multiplex PCR, yet TCRdb's version contains in-frame clones alone and is incomplete. V and J calls and clone size are those listed in that table; D and trimming were worked out from the DNA. The profile shows about 490,000 clones, approximately 81% of them singletons.

The V call is TRBV12-5, the J call TRBJ2-1, with TRBD1 matching over 8 bases. This receptor was obtained from a woman aged 40 to 50 in good health. Some clones in this sample may be carry-over from other donors' samples. The sample was PBMCs. CDR3 coding DNA: TGTGCTAGTGGTGACAGGGGCGTAAACAATGAGCAGTTCTTC. Its protein product is CASGDRGVNNEQFF.